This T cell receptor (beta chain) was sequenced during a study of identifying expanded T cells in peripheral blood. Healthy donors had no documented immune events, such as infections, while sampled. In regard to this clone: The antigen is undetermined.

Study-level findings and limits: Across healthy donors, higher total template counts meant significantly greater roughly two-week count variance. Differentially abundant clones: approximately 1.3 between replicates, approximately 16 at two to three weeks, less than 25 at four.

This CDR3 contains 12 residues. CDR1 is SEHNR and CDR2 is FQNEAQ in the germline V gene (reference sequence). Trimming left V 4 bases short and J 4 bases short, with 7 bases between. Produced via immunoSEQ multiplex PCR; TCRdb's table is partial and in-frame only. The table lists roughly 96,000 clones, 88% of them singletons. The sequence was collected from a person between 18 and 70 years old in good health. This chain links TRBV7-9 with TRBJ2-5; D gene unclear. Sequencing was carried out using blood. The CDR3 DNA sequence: TGTGCCAGCAGCTCCCAAACAGAGACCCAGTACTTC. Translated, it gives CASSSQTETQYF. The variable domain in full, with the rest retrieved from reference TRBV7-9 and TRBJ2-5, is DTGVSQNPRHKITKRGQNVTFRCDPISEHNRLYWYRQTLGQGPEFLTYFQNEAQLEKSRLLSDRFSAERPKGSFSTLEIQRTEQGDSAMYLCASSSQTETQYFGPGTRLLVL.